Listed below are T cell receptor beta chains from one sample, sequenced in a study of T-cell reconstitution after alpha-beta-depleted transplantation in children. MiXCR, applied by TCRdb to the PCR reads, yields one record per CDR3 protein. Of some 450,000 distinct CDR3 sequences listed, about 45% are singletons. This sample comprised PBMCs, obtained before TCRalphabeta/CD19-depleted stem cell transplant. The receptors come from a girl aged 2-9 years with aplastic anemia, due to receive a stem cell transplant. Each CDR3 is given with its conserved first and last residue. A D gene is named only where the DNA matches it firmly. Clone size is not always given. Where it is, it says once, few, many or a class for expanded clones.

clone_size	d_call	v_call	j_call	cdr3_nt	cdr3_aa
few	TRBD2	TRBV12-3/TRBV12-4	TRBJ2-3	TGTGCCAGCAGCCGTCGAGCGGGAGCTGGAGATACGCAGTATTTT	CASSRRAGAGDTQYF
many	.	TRBV5-1	TRBJ1-1	TGCGCCAGCAGTGACAGAGGAGGGACTGAAGCTTTCTTT	CASSDRGGTEAFF
few	.	TRBV6-1	TRBJ1-2	TGTGCCAGCAGACAACAGGGCGGCTATGGCTACACCTTC	CASRQQGGYGYTF
.	.	TRBV6-5	TRBJ2-2	TGTGCCAGCAGTTACTTTCGCAAAGGGGGGACGAACACCGGGGAGCTGTTTTTT	CASSYFRKGGTNTGELFF
.	.	TRBV7-7	TRBJ2-7	TGTGCTAGCAGCTTACGGAGTAGCGGATCTTCCTACGAGCAGTACTTC	CASSLRSSGSSYEQYF
many	.	TRBV12-3/TRBV12-4	TRBJ2-1	TGTGCCAGCAGCCTCGGGACTTCCCCTCATTTGAATGAGCAGTTCTTC	CASSLGTSPHLNEQFF
many	.	TRBV9	TRBJ1-3	TGTGCCAGCAGCGTAGGAGGGGCGGGACTCCTCTTT	CASSVGGAGLLF
many	.	TRBV7-2	TRBJ2-5	TGTGCCAGCAGCTTAGGCGGGCCAGAGACCCAGTACTTC	CASSLGGPETQYF
.	.	TRBV29-1	TRBJ2-7	TGCAGCGTCGCAACCGGACAGTGGGACGAGCAGTACTTC	CSVATGQWDEQYF
.	.	TRBV7-2	TRBJ2-3	TGTGCCAGCAGCTACGGCGGAGATACGCAGTATTTT	CASSYGGDTQYF